The clone carrying this T cell receptor (beta chain) was seen at least ten times. Its antigen is undetermined. The CDR3 has 16 residues. Germline values: CDR1 LNHNV, CDR2 YYDKDF (reference sequence). Trimming took 1 base from V and 0 from J, leaving 10 bases between them. This record belongs to a study of T cells after yellow fever vaccination. Template switching with 5'RACE generated the TCR cDNA and added a universal primer site and UMIs. Each CDR3 protein is one row after TCRdb ran MiXCR on the 5' RACE reads. The sample holds some 300,000 distinct CDR3 sequences, less than 4.5% seen once. Study-level points and caveats: Most clones from primary vaccination resurfaced after the booster (approximately 97% CD4, over 85% CD8). It was a weaker secondary response, yet one that peaked faster, at day 5 versus 15.

This clonotype was obtained from a man between 18 and 35 years old who received the YFV17D yellow fever vaccine. The chain joins TRBV15 to TRBJ2-4; D is undetermined. The sequenced sample was PBMCs, obtained on the day of the yellow fever booster vaccination. The CDR3 nucleotides are TGTGCCACCAGCAGAGGTGACAACCTAGCCAAAAACATTCAGTACTTC. Translating it yields CATSRGDNLAKNIQYF.